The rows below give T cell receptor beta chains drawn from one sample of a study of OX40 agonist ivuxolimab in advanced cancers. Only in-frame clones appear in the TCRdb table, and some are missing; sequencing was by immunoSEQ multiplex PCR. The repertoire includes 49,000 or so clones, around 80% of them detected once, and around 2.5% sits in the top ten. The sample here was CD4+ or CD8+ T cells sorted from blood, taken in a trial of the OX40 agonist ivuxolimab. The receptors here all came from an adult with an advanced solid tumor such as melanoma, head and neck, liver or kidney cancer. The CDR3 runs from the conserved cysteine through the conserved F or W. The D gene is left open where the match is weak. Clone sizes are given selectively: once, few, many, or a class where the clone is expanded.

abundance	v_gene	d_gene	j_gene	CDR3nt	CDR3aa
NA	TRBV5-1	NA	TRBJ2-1	TGCGCCAGCAGCTTGGGACTAGTGGTAGGGGATGAGCAGTTCTTC	CASSLGLVVGDEQFF
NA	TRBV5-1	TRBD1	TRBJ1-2	TGCGCCAGCAGCTTGGTGGCAGGGGGAACTAACTATGGCTACACCTTC	CASSLVAGGTNYGYTF
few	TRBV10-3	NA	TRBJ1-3	TGTGCCATCAGTGGAGACAACTCTGGAAACACCATATATTTT	CAISGDNSGNTIYF
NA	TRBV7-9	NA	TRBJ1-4	TGTGCCAGCAGCTACTTAGCCGGGGGACAAGCTAATGAAAAACTGTTTTTT	CASSYLAGGQANEKLFF
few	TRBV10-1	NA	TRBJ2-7	TGCGCCACTACGGACGACTCCTACGAGCAGTACTTC	CATTDDSYEQYF
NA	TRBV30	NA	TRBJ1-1	TGTGCCTGGGGGCCCGGGGGGCCTGAAGCTTTCTTT	CAWGPGGPEAFF
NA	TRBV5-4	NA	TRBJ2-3	TGTGCCAGCAGCTTGCAGGGGACAGATACGCAGTATTTT	CASSLQGTDTQYF
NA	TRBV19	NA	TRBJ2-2	TGTGCCAGTAGTCTCCCAGGGGGGACCGGGGAGCTGTTTTTT	CASSLPGGTGELFF
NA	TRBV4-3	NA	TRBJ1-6	TGCGCCAGCAGCCACGACAGCTATAATTCACCCCTCCACTTT	CASSHDSYNSPLHF
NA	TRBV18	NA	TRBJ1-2	TGTGCCAGCTCACCTAGTAAGGGTTTAATCACAGGTGGCTACACCTTC	CASSPSKGLITGGYTF
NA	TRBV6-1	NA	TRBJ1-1	TGTGCCAGCATATTAGTGGGGAACACTGAAGCTTTCTTT	CASILVGNTEAFF
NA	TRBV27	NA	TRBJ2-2	TGTGCCAGCAGTTCGCTCCGGACAGCCACCGGGGAGCTGTTTTTT	CASSSLRTATGELFF
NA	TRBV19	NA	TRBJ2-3	TGTGCCAGTAGTTTGGACACCAGCACAGATACGCAGTATTTT	CASSLDTSTDTQYF
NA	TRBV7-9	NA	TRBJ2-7	TGTGCCAGCAGCTTTTGGGGGAGCGAGCAGTACTTC	CASSFWGSEQYF
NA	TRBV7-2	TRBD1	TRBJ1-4	TGTGCCAGCAGCCGGAGCGGGACAGGTTATGAAAAACTGTTTTTT	CASSRSGTGYEKLFF
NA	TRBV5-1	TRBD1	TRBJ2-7	TGCGCCAGCAGCGAAGGGACAGGGGGCGCCGAGCAGTACTTC	CASSEGTGGAEQYF
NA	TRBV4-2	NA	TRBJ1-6	TGTGCCAGCAGCCCCATCCTATCCTATAATTCACCCCTCCACTTT	CASSPILSYNSPLHF
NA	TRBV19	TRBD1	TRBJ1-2	TGTGCCAGTAACCGACAGGGGTGGGCTAACTATGGCTACACCTTC	CASNRQGWANYGYTF
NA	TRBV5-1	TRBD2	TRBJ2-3	TGCGCCAGCAGCTTGGCGACGACTAGCGTGGCAGATACGCAGTATTTT	CASSLATTSVADTQYF
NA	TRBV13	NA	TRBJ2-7	TGTGCCAGCACCCTCGGCGTTCAGTCCTACGAGCAGTACTTC	CASTLGVQSYEQYF
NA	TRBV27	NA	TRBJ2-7	TGTGCCAGCAGTTTATCGGGCATTCGCTACGAGCAGTACTTC	CASSLSGIRYEQYF
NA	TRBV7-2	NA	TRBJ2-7	TGTGCCAGCAGCTCAACTAGTGGCGGCTACGAGCAGTACTTC	CASSSTSGGYEQYF
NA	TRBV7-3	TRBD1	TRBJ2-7	TGTGCCAGCAGCCCCACGGGACAGTCCTACGAGCAGTACTTC	CASSPTGQSYEQYF
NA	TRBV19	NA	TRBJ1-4	TGTGCCAGTAGTATAGTGACTTTGGAAAAACTGTTTTTT	CASSIVTLEKLFF
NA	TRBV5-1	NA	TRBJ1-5	TGCGCCAGCAGCTTGGATACAGGGTTGGGTCAGCCCCAGCATTTT	CASSLDTGLGQPQHF
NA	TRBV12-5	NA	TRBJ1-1	TGTGCTGGTGGTGTTCGACAGGAGGCTTTCTTT	CAGGVRQEAFF
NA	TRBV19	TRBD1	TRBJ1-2	TGTGCCAGTGAAGGACAGGGTAGCTATGGCTACACCTTC	CASEGQGSYGYTF
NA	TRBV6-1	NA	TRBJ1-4	TGTGCCAGCAGTTCCCGGCTGGGTGAAGAACTGTTTTTT	CASSSRLGEELFF
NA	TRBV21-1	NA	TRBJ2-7	TGTGCCAGCTCCTACGAGCAGTACTTC	CASSYEQYF
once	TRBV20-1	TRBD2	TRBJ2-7	TGCAGTGGGTGGGGGGGCTACGAGCAGTACTTC	CSGWGGYEQYF
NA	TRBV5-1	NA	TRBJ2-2	TGCGCCAGCAGACGGACTAACACCGGGGAGCTGTTTTTT	CASRRTNTGELFF
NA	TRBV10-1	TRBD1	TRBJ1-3	TGCGCCAGCAGTGAGGCCTTGGACAGGTCCACATATGGTTTCTCTGGAAACACCATATATTTT	CASSEALDRSTYGFSGNTIYF
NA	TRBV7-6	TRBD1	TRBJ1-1	TGTGCCAGCAGCCGGGACAGTGGGACTGAAGCTTTCTTT	CASSRDSGTEAFF
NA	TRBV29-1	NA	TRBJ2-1	TGCAGCGTTGCCGGTACATTATCCTACAATGAGCAGTTCTTC	CSVAGTLSYNEQFF
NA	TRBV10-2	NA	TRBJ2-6	TGCGCCAGCATTGCACAGATGAGCTCTGGGGCCAACGTCCTGACTTTC	CASIAQMSSGANVLTF